The text below deals with one TCR beta chain. Trimming took 0 bases from V and 3 from J, leaving 14 bases between them. CDR1 and CDR2 (germline): SQVTM, ANQGSEA. There are 15 residues in the CDR3. These data belong to a study of OX40 agonist ivuxolimab in advanced cancers. TCRdb's copy holds only in-frame clones and misses some; the assay was immunoSEQ multiplex PCR. The data show about 94,000 clones, 87% seen once. The chain employs TRBV29-1 and TRBJ1-2; no clear D gene. The sequence was obtained from an adult with an advanced solid tumor such as melanoma, head and neck, liver or kidney cancer. The sequencing here drew on CD4+ or CD8+ T cells sorted from blood, taken in a trial of the OX40 agonist ivuxolimab. DNA of the CDR3: TGCAGCGTTGAAGATCTTCTGGGGAGGTACTATGGCTACACCTTC. Translation gives CSVEDLLGRYYGYTF.